Each of the 9 T cell receptor beta chains below was sequenced from the same sample in a study of T cell repertoires in cytomegalovirus infection (dated by TCRdb to between 2018 and 2021). The reads were generated on an Illumina HiSeq 1500. The raw public data were reprocessed by TCRdb itself: fastp quality trimming at Q25, MiXCR clonotype calling, in-frame beta chains only. Under each unique CDR3 protein, matching rows form one entry showing the most common genes and DNA. In all, the sample holds hundreds of thousands of distinct CDR3 sequences, and 35% to 45% of those were seen once. The ten most abundant clones make up 2.5% to 3% of the sample. Sequencing was performed on PBMCs. The receptors here all came from a human donor in good health (CMV status not recorded). Some clones in this sample may be carry-over from other donors' samples.

V gene TRBV6-1 combines with J gene TRBJ2-7; 13 bases agree with TRBD2. V lost 5 bases and J lost 7; bases outside the gene matches: 8. Germline values: CDR1 MNHNS, CDR2 SASEGT. CDR3 length equals 15 residues. CDR3 loop: CASSKGLAGPLEQYF. In DNA form, the CDR3 reads TGTGCCAGCAGTAAGGGACTAGCGGGACCCCTGGAGCAGTACTTC.

CDR3 protein: CASSLMDQANYGYTF. The CDR3 DNA is TGTGCCAGCAGCTTAATGGACCAGGCTAACTATGGCTACACCTTC. The chain uses TRBV7-2 and TRBJ1-2, with unresolved D. The CDR3 is 15 amino acids. Trimming took 2 bases from V and 0 from J, leaving 10 bases between them. Germline V lookup: CDR1 SGHTA, CDR2 FQGNSA.

V usage is TRBV20-1 and J usage is TRBJ2-3; tentatively, D is TRBD1 (5 bases). Germline V CDR1 and CDR2: DFQATT, SNEGSKA (reference sequence). The V and J ends lost 0 bases and 3 bases respectively, with 16 bases between them. The CDR3 length is 16 residues. Here the CDR3 reads CSARDGSRVITDTQYF. In nucleotides, the CDR3 is TGCAGTGCTAGAGATGGGTCCAGGGTCATTACAGATACGCAGTATTTT.

The CDR3 protein is CASSLTGRDTIYF. CDR3 coding DNA: TGTGCCAGCAGCTTAACGGGGCGTGACACCATATATTTT. The chain couples TRBV11-2 to TRBJ1-3, with D possibly TRBD1 on 5 matching bases. Trimming removed 2 bases at V and 8 bases at J, with 10 bases between. This CDR3 is built from 13 residues. CDR1 and CDR2 (germline): SGHAT, FQNNGV.

The V gene is TRBV5-5, the J gene TRBJ1-2; TRBD1 agrees at 7 bases. V gave up 4 bases and J gave up 6 bases; unmatched junction bases: 9. The CDR3 consists of 14 residues. Germline loops: CDR1 SGHKS, CDR2 YYEKEE (reference sequence). The CDR3 nucleotides are TGTGCCAGCAGCCCCGCAACAGGGGTTCATGGCTACACCTTC. It encodes CASSPATGVHGYTF.

This clonotype was counted between two and nine times. The V call is TRBV4-1, the J call TRBJ2-5, with 8 bases aligning to TRBD2. Per the germline V gene, CDR1 is MGHRA and CDR2 is YSYEKL. The CDR3 loop spans 15 amino acids. J lost 5 bases, V lost 6 bases, and 11 bases had no gene match. The CDR3 coding sequence is TGCGCCAGCAGTAGTGACGGGAGGGCCCCGGAGACCCAGTACTTC. The encoded protein is CASSSDGRAPETQYF.

The chain combines TRBV5-6 with TRBJ1-2, with 7 bases fitting TRBD1. In germline, CDR1 is SGHDT, CDR2 YYEEEE. Germline trimming cut 5 bases from V and 3 bases from J; bases unmatched to any gene: 10. The length of the CDR3 is 15 residues. The CDR3 sequence is CASSIAGQAYYGYTF. The CDR3 nucleotides are TGTGCCAGCAGTATAGCCGGACAGGCCTACTATGGCTACACCTTC.

The gene calls are TRBV11-2 and TRBJ2-7; no clear D gene. Germline V CDR1 and CDR2: SGHAT, FQNNGV. The CDR3 contains 15 residues. V was clipped by 1 base and J by 0 bases, with 10 bases between them. Here the CDR3 reads CASSLVGHRSYEQYF. CDR3 coding DNA: TGTGCCAGCAGCTTAGTGGGTCACCGCTCCTACGAGCAGTACTTC.

This clonotype occurred a few times. V usage is TRBV6-5 and J usage is TRBJ2-1; weak D call: TRBD1 (5 bases). V shed 5 bases and J shed 8 bases, with 10 bases lying between them. Germline V gives CDR1 MNHEY, CDR2 SVGAGI. This CDR3 spans 12 amino acids. The CDR3 DNA reads as TGTGCCAGCAGTGACAGATTTGATGAGCAGTTCTTC. Translation: CASSDRFDEQFF.